This T cell receptor beta chain emerged from a study of OX40 agonist ivuxolimab in advanced cancers. Across the whole study: Averaging about 60 years in age, with a range of roughly 23 to 85, the cohort was about 85% male. Study-wide points: Clones of CD4+ and CD8+ blood T cells grew by week 6 at doses of 0.1 to 3.0 mg/kg. No determination was made of the antigen specificity of the expanded peripheral T cells.

In germline, CDR1 is SGDLS, CDR2 YYNGEE. With V trimmed by 0 bases and J by 12 bases, 9 bases remained unmatched. CDR3 length: 16 residues. To note about this clone: Its antigen is undetermined.

TCRdb keeps only in-frame clones here, not all; method: immunoSEQ multiplex PCR. The sample yields about 76,000 clones, 85% to 90% seen once. The sample consisted of CD4+ or CD8+ T cells sorted from blood, taken in a trial of the OX40 agonist ivuxolimab. This clonotype originated in an adult with an advanced solid tumor such as melanoma, head and neck, liver or kidney cancer. The chain is built from TRBV9 and TRBJ2-1; 13 bases map to TRBD2. CDR3 region: CASSVGLLAGGLGQFF. The CDR3 DNA is TGTGCCAGCAGCGTAGGTTTACTAGCGGGGGGGCTAGGGCAGTTCTTC.